These T cell receptor beta chains were read from a single sample in a study of radiation and T cells in renal cell carcinoma. Produced via immunoSEQ multiplex PCR; TCRdb's table is partial and in-frame only. The sample consists of about 130,000 clones, roughly four fifths of them appearing once. Specimen: blood, collected from a patient whose treatment included radiotherapy and nephrectomy. The receptors were gathered from a man aged 45-65 years with renal cell carcinoma. CDR3s leave out the opening cysteine and the closing phenylalanine or tryptophan.

V gene: TRBV6-1; CDR3 protein: ASRTSSTGELF
V gene: TRBV4-1; CDR3 protein: ASSRIWVPGPPGELF
V gene: TRBV7-9; CDR3 protein: ASRRREGLQETQY
V gene: TRBV19; CDR3 protein: ASNLASEAF
V gene: TRBV7-9; CDR3 protein: ASSGQGGEQF
V gene: TRBV6-1; CDR3 protein: ASRYTDANQPQH
V gene: TRBV5-1; CDR3 protein: ASSIDGRLTEAF
V gene: TRBV9; CDR3 protein: ASKADNSYNEQF
V gene: TRBV5-5; CDR3 protein: ASSHDSVQPQH
V gene: TRBV2; CDR3 protein: ASSRGLYT
V gene: TRBV7-2; CDR3 protein: ASSLDRSSYNEQF
V gene: TRBV7-2; CDR3 protein: ASSREVHSGNTIY
V gene: TRBV14; CDR3 protein: ASSHRTDANTGELF
V gene: TRBV4-3; CDR3 protein: ASSQEPLGGTDTQY
V gene: TRBV7-2; CDR3 protein: ASSQTSQWARETQY
V gene: TRBV2; CDR3 protein: ASSRGTPGETQY
V gene: TRBV7-9; CDR3 protein: ASSGPGLVNQMGYYEQY
V gene: TRBV19; CDR3 protein: ASSRVNYGYT
V gene: TRBV6-5; CDR3 protein: ASSSSGRANYNEQF
V gene: TRBV28; CDR3 protein: ASSEVWVRGNEQF
V gene: TRBV7-9; CDR3 protein: ASSGMGTGNSPLH
V gene: TRBV29-1; CDR3 protein: SVAAGNDWGYT
V gene: TRBV19; CDR3 protein: ASSIRGDTEAF
V gene: TRBV7-9; CDR3 protein: ASSQGPGNTEAF
V gene: TRBV6-5; CDR3 protein: ASRTTGALSRGYT
V gene: TRBV2; CDR3 protein: ASGDTADTQY
V gene: TRBV2; CDR3 protein: ASSVFRSDEQY
V gene: TRBV28; CDR3 protein: ASSLQLGTSDSYEQY
V gene: TRBV5-6; CDR3 protein: ASSLAGEQF
V gene: TRBV25-1; CDR3 protein: ASSDPGTDKQY
V gene: TRBV7-3; CDR3 protein: ASSLEGSAEAF
V gene: TRBV30; CDR3 protein: ACPKAGGDSGANVLT
V gene: TRBV11-3; CDR3 protein: ASSSEASASEAF
V gene: TRBV28; CDR3 protein: ASDTPRGTGGFGYT
V gene: TRBV28; CDR3 protein: ASSFWTTKTPYGYT
V gene: TRBV5-6; CDR3 protein: ASSLPGNRLAEAF
V gene: TRBV6-5; CDR3 protein: ASSYSRQREAF
V gene: TRBV19; CDR3 protein: ASSGDRGLGQPQH
V gene: TRBV27; CDR3 protein: ASRAGEKLF
V gene: TRBV5-1; CDR3 protein: ASSPGLGRPEQY
V gene: TRBV6-5; CDR3 protein: ASSNYLLQIEAF
V gene: TRBV28; CDR3 protein: ASTEGAEQF
V gene: TRBV6-5; CDR3 protein: ASSFNTGTNYGYT
V gene: TRBV27; CDR3 protein: ASSLDWTDTYGYT
V gene: TRBV7-3; CDR3 protein: ASSPRADYEQY
V gene: TRBV27; CDR3 protein: ASSSWNQPQH
V gene: TRBV10-3; CDR3 protein: AIRDRDLPSYEQY
V gene: TRBV29-1; CDR3 protein: SVHPGTDTQY
V gene: TRBV9; CDR3 protein: ASSVGTADNSPLH
V gene: TRBV19; CDR3 protein: ASSFPGQGTTEAF
V gene: TRBV19; CDR3 protein: ASSPQGSFYGYT
V gene: TRBV14; CDR3 protein: ASSQDISYEQY
V gene: TRBV11-2; CDR3 protein: ASSLASGVTGELF
V gene: TRBV5-1; CDR3 protein: ASSFGPPSEQY
V gene: TRBV7-2; CDR3 protein: ASSFYGSYEQY
V gene: TRBV5-1; CDR3 protein: ASSPGQGTDTIY
V gene: TRBV28; CDR3 protein: ASSSTGQGAEAF
V gene: TRBV6-5; CDR3 protein: ASSYSIGSGVGTQY
V gene: TRBV10-3; CDR3 protein: ATVGTGDYEQY